A single sample is the source of the 7 T cell receptor beta chains below, sequenced in a study of CD8+CD57+ T cells in acquired aplastic anemia. CDR3 and TCR beta VDJ profiling relied on a genomic DNA template. TCRdb reanalysed the reads using MiXCR and keeps one entry per CDR3 protein. The repertoire includes approximately 130,000 distinct CDR3 sequences, less than 45% of them detected once, and over 6.5% sits in the top ten. The sample comprised sorted CD4+, CD8+, or CD8+CD57+ T cells (not recorded which) from PBMCs. These TCRs come from a human donor in good health, serving as a control.

This rearrangement joins TRBV24-1 to TRBJ2-1, with D perhaps matching TRBD1 or TRBD2 (5 bases each). Germline loops: CDR1 KGHDR, CDR2 SFDVKD. With 4 bases removed from V and 6 bases from J, the gap between germline ends came to 21 bases. The CDR3 runs 17 residues. This chain's CDR3 is CATSDRLPGPYLNEQFF. CDR3 bases: TGTGCCACCAGTGACAGGCTCCCGGGACCATATCTCAATGAGCAGTTCTTC.

This clonotype was detected a few times. This chain connects TRBV6-1 to TRBJ1-3, with D tentatively TRBD1 (5 bases). V was pared by 6 bases and J by 2 bases, with 14 bases between. This CDR3 is 15 amino acids long. In germline, CDR1 is MNHNS, CDR2 SASEGT. CDR3 DNA sequence: TGTGCCAGCAGCCCCCCGGGCAGGGCTGGAAACACCATATATTTT. It is translated as CASSPPGRAGNTIYF.

The J gene is TRBJ1-1, the V gene TRBV9, with TRBD1 matching over 7 bases. V lost 4 bases and J lost 2; bases outside the gene matches: 8. CDR1 and CDR2 (germline): SGDLS, YYNGEE. The CDR3 has 15 residues. For the CDR3, the DNA is TGTGCCAGCAGCACCTCGACAGGGCGAAACACTGAAGCTTTCTTT. Protein sequence: CASSTSTGRNTEAFF.

A single count supports this clonotype. J is TRBJ2-5 and V is TRBV7-8, with no clear D. Trimming removed 11 bases from V and 8 bases from J, with 27 bases in between. The CDR3 length is 15 residues. Looked up from germline, CDR1 is SGHVS and CDR2 is FQNEAQ. CDR3 nucleotide sequence: TGTGCCTCCAATCGGGCAGGATCAACCCAATTCACCCAGTACTTC. This encodes CASNRAGSTQFTQYF.

This clonotype showed up many times. V gene TRBV20-1 combines with J gene TRBJ2-7; the match to TRBD2 covers 7 bases. V shed 4 bases, J shed 6 bases, and the junction held 15 bases outside the gene matches. CDR3 length equals 15 residues. Germline values: CDR1 DFQATT, CDR2 SNEGSKA (reference sequence). CDR3 DNA: TGCAGTGCTAAGGTGGGGGACTATGCCCTAGGCGAGCAGTACTTC. Amino acid sequence: CSAKVGDYALGEQYF.

This chain connects TRBV10-3 to TRBJ1-4; D ambiguous. The germline V and J ends were trimmed by 6 bases and 4 bases, with 9 bases remaining between them. Germline V gene sequence: CDR1 ENHRY, CDR2 SYGVKD. This CDR3 has 13 residues. The CDR3 loop reads CAIRPGINEKLFF. For the CDR3, the DNA is TGTGCCATCAGACCGGGGATTAATGAAAAACTGTTTTTT.

Ten or more counts support this clonotype. This chain uses TRBV5-6 with TRBJ1-2; 7 bases align to TRBD1. The V segment lost 4 bases and the J segment 4 bases; nucleotides outside the gene matches: 4. This CDR3 region has 13 residues. Per germline, CDR1 SGHDT and CDR2 YYEEEE. CDR3 sequence reads: CASSIGGSYGYTF. CDR3 nucleotides: TGTGCCAGCAGCATAGGGGGCAGCTATGGCTACACCTTC.